The next 24 T cell receptor beta chains were all read from a single sample in a study of blood T cell repertoires in COVID-19. The data were produced by immunoSEQ multiplex PCR, yet TCRdb's version contains in-frame clones alone and is incomplete. The sample lists around 170,000 clones; about 82% were seen once. Sequencing was done on a sample of PBMCs or T cells enriched from blood (not recorded which). Receptors were obtained from a woman in her 30s who had recovered from COVID-19.

CDR3 nucleotide sequence: TGTGCCAGCAGTGAAATCCACCTACCAGACCGAGGACTAGCGAGATACACAGATACGCAGTATTTT. It is translated as CASSEIHLPDRGLARYTDTQYF. The chain combines TRBV6-1 with TRBJ2-3; 9 bases fit TRBD2. Germline loops: CDR1 MNHNS, CDR2 SASEGT. V shed 2 bases, J shed 2 bases, and the junction held 23 bases outside the gene matches. The CDR3 runs to 22 residues.

The gene calls are TRBV28 and TRBJ1-2; tentative D call: TRBD1 (6 bases). CDR1 is MDHEN, CDR2 SYDVKM, per germline. Trimming cost V 3 bases and J 5 bases, with 13 bases left between them. The CDR3 spans 14 residues. The DNA for the CDR3 is TGTGCCAGCAGTTTCACAGGGATGGATTATGGCTACACCTTC. Its translation: CASSFTGMDYGYTF.

The V call is TRBV21-1, the J call TRBJ1-5; the D call in the table, TRBD1, was not verified against the DNA. TRBV21-1 is marked as a pseudogene. The CDR3 is 14 residues long. This CDR3 reads CASSQWTDNQPQHF. Here the CDR3 DNA reads TGTGCCAGCAGCCAGTGGACAGACAATCAGCCCCAGCATTTT.

The CDR3 DNA is TGTGCCAGCAGCCGCCCCGGGACAGGGATCAATGAGCAGTTCTTC. As protein: CASSRPGTGINEQFF. The chain joins TRBV7-3 to TRBJ2-1, with 9 positions matching TRBD1. Germline V gene sequence: CDR1 SGHTA, CDR2 FQGTGA. V was pared by 5 bases and J by 6 bases, with 8 bases of the junction left unmatched. This CDR3 has 15 amino acids.

The chain carries TRBV11-2 and TRBJ1-1, with D uncertain. From germline, CDR1 is SGHAT and CDR2 FQNNGV. The CDR3 contains 12 residues. Trimming stripped 6 bases from V and 8 bases from J, with 13 bases between. CDR3 DNA: TGTGCCAGCAGGAAAGGAGGTGAGGAAGCTTTCTTT. Encoded protein: CASRKGGEEAFF.

The chain has TRBV5-1 and TRBJ2-7; a possible D gene is TRBD1 (6 bases). From germline, CDR1 is SGHRS and CDR2 YFSETQ. With 4 bases removed from V and 2 bases from J, the gap between germline ends came to 16 bases. The CDR3 has 15 residues. This CDR3 is CASSLQGFGAYEQYF. CDR3 bases: TGCGCCAGCAGCCTACAGGGTTTTGGCGCCTACGAGCAGTACTTC.

The chain recombines TRBV4-1 with TRBJ2-7; the match to TRBD1 covers 9 bases. The CDR3 sequence is 16 residues long. With V trimmed by 0 bases and J by 5 bases, 8 bases remained unmatched. Germline assignment: CDR1 MGHRA and CDR2 YSYEKL. CDR3 nucleotide sequence: TGCGCCAGCAGCCAAGATGGGACAGGGTGGATCGACGAGCAGTACTTC. Translated, it gives CASSQDGTGWIDEQYF.

This rearrangement joins TRBV11-2 to TRBJ1-1; tentatively, D is TRBD1 (5 bases). Per the germline V gene, CDR1 is SGHAT and CDR2 is FQNNGV. V was clipped by 3 bases and J by 1 base, with 6 bases between them. This CDR3 has 13 residues. CDR3 sequence (DNA): TGTGCCAGCAGCTTTGGACAGAACACTGAAGCTTTCTTT. This sequence encodes CASSFGQNTEAFF. Complete variable domain (other parts from reference TRBV11-2 and TRBJ1-1): EAGVAQSPRYKIIEKRQSVAFWCNPISGHATLYWYQQILGQGPKLLIQFQNNGVVDDSQLPKDRFSAERLKGVDSTLKIQPAKLEDSAVYLCASSFGQNTEAFFGQGTRLTVV.

This clone appeared a few times. The rearrangement links TRBV19 to TRBJ2-7; D might be TRBD1 (5 bases). V was clipped by 8 bases and J by 2 bases, with 19 bases between them. Germline loops: CDR1 LNHDA, CDR2 SQIVND (reference sequence). The CDR3 spans 15 residues. CDR3 sequence: CASAKNSGFPYEQYF. The DNA for the CDR3 is TGTGCCAGTGCTAAAAACTCAGGGTTTCCCTACGAGCAGTACTTC.

This clone came up once. V usage is TRBV12-1 and J usage is TRBJ2-7; TRBD2 is the table's D call, not checked against the DNA. TRBV12-1 is reported as a pseudogene. This CDR3 is 18 amino acids long. The CDR3 coding sequence is TGTGCCAGCAGCTGCCGCAGCTTGGCGGGAGGATCCCCCTACGAGCAGTACTTC. Amino acids: CASSCRSLAGGSPYEQYF.

The chain has TRBV13 and TRBJ2-2, with TRBD1 as a possible D gene (5 bases). This CDR3 has 15 residues. The V gene's germline CDR1 is PRHDT and CDR2 FYEKMQ (reference sequence). V was clipped by 5 bases and J by 3 bases, with 13 bases between them. The CDR3 is CASSPQGMHTGELFF. DNA of the CDR3: TGTGCCAGCAGCCCCCAGGGAATGCACACCGGGGAGCTGTTTTTT.

The rearrangement uses TRBV7-9 and TRBJ1-6, with D maybe TRBD1 (6 bases). The ends were cut back, 1 base at V and 1 base at J, with 14 bases in the middle. Germline lookup yields CDR1 SEHNR and CDR2 FQNEAQ (reference sequence). This CDR3 region has 18 residues. Here the CDR3 DNA reads TGTGCCAGCAGCTTAGTTAGAGGGGGAGCTTCCTATAATTCACCCCTCCACTTT. As protein: CASSLVRGGASYNSPLHF.

The rearrangement joins TRBV7-9 to TRBJ1-2, with D possibly matching TRBD1 (6 bases). Germline CDR1 SEHNR, CDR2 FQNEAQ (reference sequence). Trimming stripped 8 bases from V and 4 bases from J, with 20 bases between. CDR3 length: 15 residues. This CDR3 is CASDSPRGLGYGYTF. The DNA for the CDR3 is TGTGCCAGCGATAGTCCCAGGGGTTTAGGCTATGGCTACACCTTC.

V and J are TRBV6-5 and TRBJ1-3; no clear D. V shed 8 bases and J shed 0 bases, with 11 bases lying between them. The CDR3 spans 14 residues. In germline, CDR1 is MNHEY, CDR2 SVGAGI. In nucleotides, the CDR3 is TGTGCCAGCTTCGGGGTCCTCTCTGGAAACACCATATATTTT. This codes for CASFGVLSGNTIYF.

The V call is TRBV3-1 (or the pseudogene TRBV3-2), the J call TRBJ2-7; 12 nucleotides agree with TRBD1. CDR1 LGHDT and CDR2 YNNKEL come from the germline V gene (reference sequence). The CDR3 totals 14 residues. Unmatched junction bases numbered 7, after V lost 4 bases and J lost 9 bases. CDR3 coding DNA: TGTGCCAGCAGCCCCGGGACAGGGGGCCTGGGGCAGTACTTC. This encodes CASSPGTGGLGQYF.

The CDR3 protein is CASSPVGGAGGDQETQYF. DNA for the CDR3: TGCGCCAGCAGCCCGGTTGGCGGGGCGGGAGGCGACCAAGAGACCCAGTACTTC. This chain joins TRBV10-1 and TRBJ2-5; 8 positions match TRBD2. V lost 6 bases, J lost 0 bases, and 15 bases stayed unmatched. This CDR3 spans 18 amino acids. Germline lookup yields CDR1 WNHNN and CDR2 SYGVQD (reference sequence).

V and J are TRBV6-4 and TRBJ2-5; 12 bases are a match to TRBD2. The germline V gene has CDR1 MRHNA and CDR2 SNTAGT. After removal of 4 bases from V and 2 bases from J, the junction contained 2 bases not matched to a gene. There are 15 residues in the CDR3. The chain's CDR3 is CASSVTSGGQETQYF. Written as DNA, the CDR3 is TGTGCCAGCAGTGTGACTAGCGGGGGACAAGAGACCCAGTACTTC.

CDR3 in DNA: TGTGCCAGCACCTCCCAGGGTAGAAATCAAGAGACCCAGTACTTC. It is translated as CASTSQGRNQETQYF. The chain links TRBV6-5 to TRBJ2-5, with a possible D match to TRBD1 (5 bases). There are 15 residues in the CDR3. V was pared by 7 bases and J by 2 bases, with 17 bases between. Germline loops: CDR1 MNHEY, CDR2 SVGAGI.

For the CDR3, the DNA is TGTGCCAGCAGTTACTCGCCAGGGGGTGAGGGCTACACCTTC. Amino acid sequence: CASSYSPGGEGYTF. The V call is TRBV6-5, the J call TRBJ1-2, with 7 positions matching TRBD1. The CDR3 is 14 residues long. Trimming cost V 0 bases and J 8 bases; bases outside gene matches: 6. Per germline, CDR1 MNHEY and CDR2 SVGAGI.

The rearrangement uses TRBV6-5 and TRBJ2-3; tentatively, D is TRBD2 (5 bases). The V gene lost 6 bases and the J gene lost 0 bases, with 10 bases spanning the gap. Germline lookup yields CDR1 MNHEY and CDR2 SVGAGI. The CDR3 is 14 residues long. The CDR3 is CASSKLGSTDTQYF. The DNA of the CDR3 is TGTGCCAGCAGCAAACTAGGGAGCACAGATACGCAGTATTTT.

The gene calls are TRBV3-1 (or the pseudogene TRBV3-2) and TRBJ2-7, with 9 positions matching TRBD1. Germline lookup yields CDR1 LGHDT and CDR2 YNNKEL (reference sequence). Trimming cost V 4 bases and J 4 bases; bases outside gene matches: 5. The CDR3 consists of 14 residues. The CDR3 DNA follows: TGTGCCAGCAGCCCAGTGGGACAGGGTTACGAGCAGTACTTC. Translation gives CASSPVGQGYEQYF.

This sequence joins TRBV7-3 and TRBJ2-2, with TRBD2 matching 7 bases. The germline V gene encodes CDR1 SGHTA and CDR2 FQGTGA. The CDR3 totals 15 residues. Germline trimming cut 10 bases from V and 7 bases from J; bases unmatched to any gene: 15. The CDR3 coding sequence is TGTGCCACTCAAGGGGCGGGAGATGGAAACGGGGAGCTGTTTTTT. Its protein is CATQGAGDGNGELFF. The complete variable domain, with remaining parts taken from reference TRBV7-3 and TRBJ2-2, reads GAGVSQTPSNKVTEKGKYVELRCDPISGHTALYWYRQSLGQGPEFLIYFQGTGAADDSGLPNDRFFAVRPEGSVSTLKIQRTERGDSAVYLCATQGAGDGNGELFFGEGSRLTVL.

The V gene is TRBV7-8, the J gene TRBJ2-7, with D tentatively TRBD2 (6 bases). V was pared by 5 bases and J by 6 bases, with 20 bases between. The CDR3 loop spans 15 amino acids. Germline CDR1 is SGHVS and CDR2 is FQNEAQ. In nucleotides, the CDR3 is TGTGCCAGCAGCGAAAATCCGGGACTCCAAGGCGAGCAGTACTTC. This sequence encodes CASSENPGLQGEQYF.

This clone was observed a single time. This chain connects TRBV5-4 to TRBJ2-3, with TRBD2 matching 8 bases. Germline V gene sequence: CDR1 SGHNT, CDR2 YYREEE (reference sequence). This CDR3 has 15 amino acids. The junction had 6 bases not matched to a gene; V was cut back by 4 bases and J by 2 bases. The CDR3 coding sequence is TGTGCCAGCAGCACTACTAGCGGAACCACAGATACGCAGTATTTT. Translation gives CASSTTSGTTDTQYF.